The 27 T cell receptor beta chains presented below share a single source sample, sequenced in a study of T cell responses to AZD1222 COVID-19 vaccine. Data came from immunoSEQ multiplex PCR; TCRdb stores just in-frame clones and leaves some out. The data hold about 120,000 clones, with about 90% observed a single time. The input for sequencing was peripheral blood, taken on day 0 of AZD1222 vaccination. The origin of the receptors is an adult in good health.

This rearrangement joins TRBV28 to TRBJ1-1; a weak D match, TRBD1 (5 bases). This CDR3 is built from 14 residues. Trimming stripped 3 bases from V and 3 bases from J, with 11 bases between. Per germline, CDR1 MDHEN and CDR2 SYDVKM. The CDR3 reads CASSLLQGYTEAFF. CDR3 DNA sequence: TGTGCCAGCAGTTTGCTGCAGGGATACACTGAAGCTTTCTTT.

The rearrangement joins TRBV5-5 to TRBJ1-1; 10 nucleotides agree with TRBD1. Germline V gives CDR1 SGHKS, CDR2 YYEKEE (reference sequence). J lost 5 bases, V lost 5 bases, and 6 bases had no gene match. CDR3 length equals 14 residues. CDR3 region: CASRRDRGPTEAFF. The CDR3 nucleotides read TGTGCCAGCAGGCGAGACAGGGGGCCAACTGAAGCTTTCTTT.

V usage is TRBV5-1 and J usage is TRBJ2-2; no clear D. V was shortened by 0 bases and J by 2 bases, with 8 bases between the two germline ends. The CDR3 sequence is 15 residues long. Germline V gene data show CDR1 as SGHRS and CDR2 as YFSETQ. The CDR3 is CASSLGQLNTGELFF. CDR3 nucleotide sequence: TGCGCCAGCAGCTTGGGGCAGCTTAACACCGGGGAGCTGTTTTTT.

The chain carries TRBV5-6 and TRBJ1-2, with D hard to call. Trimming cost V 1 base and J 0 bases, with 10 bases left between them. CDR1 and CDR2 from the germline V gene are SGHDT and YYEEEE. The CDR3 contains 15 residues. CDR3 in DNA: TGTGCCAGCAGCTTGATCATACTTTCTAACTATGGCTACACCTTC. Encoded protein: CASSLIILSNYGYTF.

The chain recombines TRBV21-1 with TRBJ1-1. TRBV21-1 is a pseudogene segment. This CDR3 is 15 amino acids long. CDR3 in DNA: TGTGCCAGCAGCAAAGGCGGCAGGGGGGGCACTGAAGCTTTCTTT. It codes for CASSKGGRGGTEAFF.

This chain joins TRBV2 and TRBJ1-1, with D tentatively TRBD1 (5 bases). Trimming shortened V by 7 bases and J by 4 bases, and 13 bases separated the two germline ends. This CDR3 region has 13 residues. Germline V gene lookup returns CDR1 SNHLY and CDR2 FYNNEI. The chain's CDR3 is CASKLAGGTEAFF. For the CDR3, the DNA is TGTGCCAGCAAACTGGCTGGGGGCACTGAAGCTTTCTTT.

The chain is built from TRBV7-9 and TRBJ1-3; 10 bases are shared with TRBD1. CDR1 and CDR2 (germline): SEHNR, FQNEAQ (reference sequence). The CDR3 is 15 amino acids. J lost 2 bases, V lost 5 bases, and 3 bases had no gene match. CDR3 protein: CASSPGTGAGNTIYF. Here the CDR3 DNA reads TGTGCCAGCAGCCCCGGGACAGGGGCTGGAAACACCATATATTTT.

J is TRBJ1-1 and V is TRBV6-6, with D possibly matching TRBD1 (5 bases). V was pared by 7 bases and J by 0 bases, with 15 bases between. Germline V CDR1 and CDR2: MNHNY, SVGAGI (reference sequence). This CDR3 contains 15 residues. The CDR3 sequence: CASTDLGRMNTEAFF. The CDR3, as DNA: TGTGCCAGCACCGACTTGGGACGGATGAACACTGAAGCTTTCTTT.

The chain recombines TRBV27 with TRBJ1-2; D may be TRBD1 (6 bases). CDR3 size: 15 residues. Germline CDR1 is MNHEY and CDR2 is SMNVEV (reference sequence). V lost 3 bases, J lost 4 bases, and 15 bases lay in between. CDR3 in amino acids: CASSFVVGGSYGYTF. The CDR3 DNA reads TGTGCCAGCAGTTTTGTAGTGGGGGGCTCCTATGGCTACACCTTC.

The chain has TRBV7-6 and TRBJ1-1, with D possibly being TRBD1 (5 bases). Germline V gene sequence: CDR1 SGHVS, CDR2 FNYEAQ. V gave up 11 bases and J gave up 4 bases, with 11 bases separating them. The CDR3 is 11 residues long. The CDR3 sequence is CASRGATEAFF. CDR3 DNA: TGTGCCTCTCGCGGGGCCACTGAAGCTTTCTTT.

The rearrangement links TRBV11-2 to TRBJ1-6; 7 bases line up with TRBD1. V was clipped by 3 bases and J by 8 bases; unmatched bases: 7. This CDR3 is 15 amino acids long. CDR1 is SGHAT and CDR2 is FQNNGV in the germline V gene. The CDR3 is CASSFRQGEDSPLHF. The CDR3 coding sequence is TGTGCCAGCAGCTTTAGACAGGGAGAAGATTCACCCCTCCACTTT. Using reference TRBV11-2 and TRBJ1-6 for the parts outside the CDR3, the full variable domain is EAGVAQSPRYKIIEKRQSVAFWCNPISGHATLYWYQQILGQGPKLLIQFQNNGVVDDSQLPKDRFSAERLKGVDSTLKIQPAKLEDSAVYLCASSFRQGEDSPLHFGNGTRLTVT.

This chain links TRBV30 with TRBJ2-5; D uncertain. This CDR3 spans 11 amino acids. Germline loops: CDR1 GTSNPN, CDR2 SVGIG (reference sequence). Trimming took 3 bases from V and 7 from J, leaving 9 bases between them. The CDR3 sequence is CAWSGPRTQYF. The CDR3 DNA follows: TGTGCCTGGAGCGGGCCGCGGACCCAGTACTTC.

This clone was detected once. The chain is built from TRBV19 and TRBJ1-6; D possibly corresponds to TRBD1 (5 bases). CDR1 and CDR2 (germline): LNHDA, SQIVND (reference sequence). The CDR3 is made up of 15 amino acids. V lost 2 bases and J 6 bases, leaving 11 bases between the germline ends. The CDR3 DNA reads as TGTGCCAGTAGTATACAGGGTGGTTCTAATTCACCCCTCCACTTT. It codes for CASSIQGGSNSPLHF.

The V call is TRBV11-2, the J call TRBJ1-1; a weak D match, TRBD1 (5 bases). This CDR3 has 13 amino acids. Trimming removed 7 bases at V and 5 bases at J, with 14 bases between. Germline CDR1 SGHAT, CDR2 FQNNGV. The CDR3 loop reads CASTPMGETEAFF. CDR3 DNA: TGTGCCAGCACTCCTATGGGGGAAACTGAAGCTTTCTTT.

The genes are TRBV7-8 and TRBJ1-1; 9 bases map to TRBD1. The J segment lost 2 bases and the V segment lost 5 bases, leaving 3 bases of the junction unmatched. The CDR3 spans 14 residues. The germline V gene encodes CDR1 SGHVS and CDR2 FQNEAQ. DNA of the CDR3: TGTGCCAGCAGCCAGGACAGGGGCAACACTGAAGCTTTCTTT. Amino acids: CASSQDRGNTEAFF.

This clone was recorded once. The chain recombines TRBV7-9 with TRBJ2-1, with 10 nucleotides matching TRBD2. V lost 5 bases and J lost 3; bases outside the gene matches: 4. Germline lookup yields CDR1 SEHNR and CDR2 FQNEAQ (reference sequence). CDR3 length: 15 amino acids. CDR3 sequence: CASSPRLAGYNEQFF. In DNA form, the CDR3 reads TGTGCCAGCAGCCCCCGACTAGCGGGCTACAATGAGCAGTTCTTC.

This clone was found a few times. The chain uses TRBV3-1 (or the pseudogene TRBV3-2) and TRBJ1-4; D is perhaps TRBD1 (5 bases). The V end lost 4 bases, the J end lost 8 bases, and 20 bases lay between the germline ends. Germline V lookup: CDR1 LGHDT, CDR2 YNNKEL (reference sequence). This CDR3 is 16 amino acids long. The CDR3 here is CASSRGRGVSVEKLFF. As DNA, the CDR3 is TGTGCCAGCAGCCGGGGACGGGGCGTTTCCGTCGAAAAACTGTTTTTT.

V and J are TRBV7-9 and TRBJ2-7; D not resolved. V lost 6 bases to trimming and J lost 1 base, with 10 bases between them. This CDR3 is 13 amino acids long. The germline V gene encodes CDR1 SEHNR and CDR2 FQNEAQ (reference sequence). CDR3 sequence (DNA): TGTGCCAGCAGTTTTGACGGATCCTACGAGCAGTACTTC. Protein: CASSFDGSYEQYF.

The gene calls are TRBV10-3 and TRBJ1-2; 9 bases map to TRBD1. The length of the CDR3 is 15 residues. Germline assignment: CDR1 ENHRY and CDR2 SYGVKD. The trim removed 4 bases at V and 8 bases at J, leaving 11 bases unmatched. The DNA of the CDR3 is TGTGCCATCAGTGGCCCCGGACAGGGGAGGAACGGCTACACCTTC. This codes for CAISGPGQGRNGYTF.

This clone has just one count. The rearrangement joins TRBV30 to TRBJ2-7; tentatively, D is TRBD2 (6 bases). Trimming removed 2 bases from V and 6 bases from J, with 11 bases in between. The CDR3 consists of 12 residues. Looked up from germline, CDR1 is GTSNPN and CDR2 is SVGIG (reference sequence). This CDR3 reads CAWSPNGGEQYF. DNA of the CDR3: TGTGCCTGGAGTCCCAACGGGGGCGAGCAGTACTTC.

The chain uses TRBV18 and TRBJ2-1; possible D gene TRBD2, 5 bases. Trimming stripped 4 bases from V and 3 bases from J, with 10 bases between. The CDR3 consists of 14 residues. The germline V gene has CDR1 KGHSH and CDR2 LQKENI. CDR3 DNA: TGTGCCAGCTCACTGATTGAGGGCTACAATGAGCAGTTCTTC. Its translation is CASSLIEGYNEQFF.

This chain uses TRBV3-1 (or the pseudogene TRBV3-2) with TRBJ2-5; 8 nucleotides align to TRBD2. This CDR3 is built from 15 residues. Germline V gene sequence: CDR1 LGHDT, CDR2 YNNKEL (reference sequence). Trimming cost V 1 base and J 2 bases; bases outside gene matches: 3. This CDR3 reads CASSQGLAGQETQYF. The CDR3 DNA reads TGTGCCAGCAGCCAAGGGTTAGCGGGACAAGAGACCCAGTACTTC.

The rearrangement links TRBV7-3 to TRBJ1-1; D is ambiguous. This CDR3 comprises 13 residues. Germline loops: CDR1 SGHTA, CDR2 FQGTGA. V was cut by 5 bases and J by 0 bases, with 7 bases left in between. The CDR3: CASSAHMNTEAFF. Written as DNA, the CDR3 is TGTGCCAGCAGCGCCCATATGAACACTGAAGCTTTCTTT.

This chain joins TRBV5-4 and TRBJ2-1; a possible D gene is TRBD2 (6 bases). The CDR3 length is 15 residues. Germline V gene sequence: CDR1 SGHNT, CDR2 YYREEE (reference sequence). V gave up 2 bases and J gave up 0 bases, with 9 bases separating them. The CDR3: CASSLAGDSYNEQFF. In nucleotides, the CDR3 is TGTGCCAGCAGCTTAGCGGGCGACTCCTACAATGAGCAGTTCTTC.

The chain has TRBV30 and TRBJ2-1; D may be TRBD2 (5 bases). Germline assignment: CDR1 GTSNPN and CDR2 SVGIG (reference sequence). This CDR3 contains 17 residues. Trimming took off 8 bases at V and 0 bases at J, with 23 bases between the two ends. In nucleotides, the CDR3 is TGTGCCGGAGACCCTAGCCCCGACCTGAGCTCCTACAATGAGCAGTTCTTC. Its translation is CAGDPSPDLSSYNEQFF.

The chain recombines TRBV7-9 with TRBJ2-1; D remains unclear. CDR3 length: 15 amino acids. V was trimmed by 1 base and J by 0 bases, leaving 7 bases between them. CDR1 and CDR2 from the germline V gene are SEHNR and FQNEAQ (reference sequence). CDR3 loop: CASSLVSFSYNEQFF. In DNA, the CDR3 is TGTGCCAGCAGCTTAGTCTCCTTCTCCTACAATGAGCAGTTCTTC.

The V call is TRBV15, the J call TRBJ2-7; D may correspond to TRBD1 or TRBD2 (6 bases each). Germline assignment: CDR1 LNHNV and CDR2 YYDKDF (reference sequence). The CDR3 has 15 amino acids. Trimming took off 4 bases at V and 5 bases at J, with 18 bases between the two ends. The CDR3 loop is CATSTRGTPSNEQYV. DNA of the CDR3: TGTGCCACCAGCACCCGGGGGACACCGAGCAACGAGCAGTACGTC.